These 2 T cell receptor beta chains came from one sample sequenced in a study of memory B cells and T cells in multiple sclerosis. These receptors are not linked to any known antigen. CFSE-dim autoproliferating and CFSE-high non-proliferating T cells from unstimulated culture were sequenced separately. Pooled replicate wells came from some 50 million CFSE-labeled PBMCs cultured approximately 7 days without stimulus. Data came from immunoSEQ multiplex PCR; TCRdb stores just in-frame clones and leaves some out. The sample records fewer than 15,000 clones, approximately 84% being singletons. The sample comprised PBMCs from blood kept in culture. Receptors originate from a human donor with multiple sclerosis.

The chain has TRBV6-1 and TRBJ1-1; TRBD1 agrees at 9 bases. V was pared by 7 bases and J by 5 bases, with 8 bases of the junction left unmatched. Germline values: CDR1 MNHNS, CDR2 SASEGT. The CDR3 is 14 residues long. This CDR3 is CASTPNRGQTEAFF. CDR3 coding DNA: TGTGCCAGCACACCAAACAGGGGGCAAACTGAAGCTTTCTTT.

The V call is TRBV14, the J call TRBJ2-1; a possible D gene is TRBD2 (6 bases). Trimming took off 6 bases at V and 0 bases at J, with 9 bases between the two ends. The CDR3 covers 14 residues. The germline V gene has CDR1 SGHDN and CDR2 FVKESK. CDR3 DNA: TGTGCCAGCAGTTTGGGGGGCTCCTACAATGAGCAGTTCTTC. Its translation is CASSLGGSYNEQFF.